These 22 T cell receptor beta chains share one sample of origin, sequenced in a study of T cell responses to AZD1222 COVID-19 vaccine. Measured with immunoSEQ multiplex PCR; TCRdb has only the in-frame clones, and not every one. There are about 150,000 clones in the sample; roughly nine tenths occur only once, and roughly 7.6% lies in the top ten. The source was peripheral blood, collected 28 days after the second dose of the MenACWY control vaccine. The receptors were sampled from an adult who received the MenACWY meningococcal vaccine as a control.

The chain has TRBV6-5 and TRBJ2-7; D ambiguous. The CDR3 has 13 amino acids. With 10 bases removed from V and 3 bases from J, the gap between germline ends came to 16 bases. The germline CDR1 and CDR2 sequences are MNHEY and SVGAGI. This CDR3 is CATGLGIGYEQYF. The CDR3 DNA is TGTGCCACCGGCCTGGGAATTGGCTACGAGCAGTACTTC.

The rearrangement uses TRBV24-1 and TRBJ2-5; possible D gene TRBD1, 6 bases. This CDR3 spans 15 amino acids. Germline CDR1 reads KGHDR; CDR2 reads SFDVKD. Trimming pared 9 bases from V and 3 bases from J, leaving 19 bases between. The DNA of the CDR3 is TGTGCCACCTCCCGTGCAGGACAGAAAAAAGAGACCCAGTACTTC. Its protein product is CATSRAGQKKETQYF.

This chain links TRBV7-6 with TRBJ1-5; weak D call: TRBD1 (6 bases). Per the germline V gene, CDR1 is SGHVS and CDR2 is FNYEAQ. V was shortened by 6 bases and J by 3 bases, with 9 bases between the two germline ends. The CDR3 has 13 amino acids. CDR3: CASRWTDNQPQHF. For the CDR3, the DNA is TGTGCCAGCAGGTGGACAGACAATCAGCCCCAGCATTTT.

The gene calls are TRBV29-1 and TRBJ2-1; TRBD2 agrees at 11 bases. Germline CDR1 is SQVTM and CDR2 is ANQGSEA. CDR3 size: 15 residues. V was clipped by 0 bases and J by 8 bases; unmatched bases: 6. CDR3 in DNA: TGCAGCGTTGAAGAAGGGACTAGCGGTAATTATGAGCAGTTCTTC. Residues: CSVEEGTSGNYEQFF.

About this clone itself: An end of the junction does not agree with germline; a read error may underlie this. This rearrangement joins TRBV10-3 to TRBJ1-1, with 7 bases matching TRBD1. CDR3 length equals 13 residues. In germline, CDR1 is ENHRY, CDR2 SYGVKD. The CDR3 spells CAITRQGGTETFF. As DNA, the CDR3 is TGTGCCATCACCAGACAGGGAGGCACTGAAACTTTCTTT.

The chain is built from TRBV29-1 and TRBJ2-7, with a weak D call TRBD2 (5 bases). This CDR3 has 11 amino acids. CDR1 is SQVTM, CDR2 ANQGSEA, per germline. V was cut by 3 bases and J by 5 bases, with 8 bases left in between. The CDR3 protein is CSVDFGNEQYF. The CDR3 DNA is TGCAGCGTTGACTTCGGGAACGAGCAGTACTTC.

This chain connects TRBV4-3 to TRBJ2-5, with 7 bases lining up with TRBD2. The V gene's germline CDR1 is LGHNA and CDR2 YSLEER. The CDR3 extends over 14 amino acids. V lost 0 bases to trimming and J lost 7 bases; unmatched junction nucleotides: 5. The CDR3 spells CASSQDGTKGTQYF. The CDR3 bases are TGCGCCAGCAGCCAAGACGGGACTAAGGGGACCCAGTACTTC.

The chain has TRBV7-3 and TRBJ2-7, with no clear D. In germline, CDR1 is SGHTA, CDR2 FQGTGA. This CDR3 region has 13 residues. V shed 6 bases and J shed 2 bases, with 11 bases lying between them. The CDR3 protein is CASSHGPAYEQYF. The CDR3 DNA is TGTGCCAGCAGTCACGGGCCAGCCTACGAGCAGTACTTC. The full variable domain, its missing parts supplied by reference TRBV7-3 and TRBJ2-7, is GAGVSQTPSNKVTEKGKYVELRCDPISGHTALYWYRQSLGQGPEFLIYFQGTGAADDSGLPNDRFFAVRPEGSVSTLKIQRTERGDSAVYLCASSHGPAYEQYFGPGTRLTVT.

This chain joins TRBV12-3 or TRBV12-4 and TRBJ2-2; no clear D gene. The CDR3 consists of 13 residues. Between the trimmed V and J ends, which lost 4 bases and 5 bases, there was a span of 8 bases. The CDR3: CASSSLLTGELFF. CDR3 coding DNA: TGTGCCAGCAGTTCACTACTGACCGGGGAGCTGTTTTTT.

V and J are TRBV19 and TRBJ2-1; 11 nucleotides line up with TRBD1. Germline values: CDR1 LNHDA, CDR2 SQIVND (reference sequence). The J segment lost 1 base and the V segment lost 3 bases, leaving 5 bases of the junction unmatched. This CDR3 spans 17 amino acids. DNA for the CDR3: TGTGCCAGTAGTATGGGGACAGGGGGATTGTCCTACAATGAGCAGTTCTTC. This translates into CASSMGTGGLSYNEQFF. Based on the CDR3 plus reference TRBV19 and TRBJ2-1, the full variable domain is DGGITQSPKYLFRKEGQNVTLSCEQNLNHDAMYWYRQDPGQGLRLIYYSQIVNDFQKGDIAEGYSVSREKKESFPLTVTSAQKNPTAFYLCASSMGTGGLSYNEQFFGPGTRLTVL.

The rearrangement links TRBV9 to TRBJ1-2; 8 positions match TRBD1. The V segment lost 1 base and the J segment 2 bases; nucleotides outside the gene matches: 4. The CDR3 is 15 residues long. The germline gives CDR1 SGDLS, CDR2 YYNGEE. In DNA form, the CDR3 reads TGTGCCAGCAGCGTACAAGGGACAGGAAACTATGGCTACACCTTC. Amino acids: CASSVQGTGNYGYTF. Complete variable domain (other parts from reference TRBV9 and TRBJ1-2): DSGVTQTPKHLITATGQRVTLRCSPRSGDLSVYWYQQSLDQGLQFLIQYYNGEERAKGNILERFSAQQFPDLHSELNLSSLELGDSALYFCASSVQGTGNYGYTFGSGTRLTVV.

The rearrangement joins TRBV18 to TRBJ1-2; the match to TRBD1 covers 8 bases. CDR1 and CDR2 (germline): KGHSH, LQKENI. This CDR3 is built from 14 residues. The V and J ends lost 5 bases and 8 bases, in that order; junction bases with no gene match: 10. CDR3 DNA sequence: TGTGCCAGCTCAACCCGGGACAGGAACAGAGGCTACACCTTC. This translates into CASSTRDRNRGYTF.

This chain joins TRBV6-1 and TRBJ2-3; TRBD2 agrees at 13 bases. Trimming removed 4 bases from V and 9 bases from J; junction bases left unmatched: 13. The germline V gene encodes CDR1 MNHNS and CDR2 SASEGT. This CDR3 comprises 17 residues. The CDR3 DNA sequence: TGTGCCAGCAGTGGACTAGCGGGGGGTCAGGTCGGTGGGACGCAGTATTTT. Amino acids: CASSGLAGGQVGGTQYF.

The chain uses TRBV13 and TRBJ2-1; D not resolved. Trimming took 1 base from V and 2 from J, leaving 6 bases between them. Germline values: CDR1 PRHDT, CDR2 FYEKMQ (reference sequence). There are 14 residues in the CDR3. The CDR3 DNA is TGTGCCAGCAGCTTAGTCGGCACCTACAATGAGCAGTTCTTC. Amino acids: CASSLVGTYNEQFF.

The V call is TRBV28, the J call TRBJ1-4; 9 nucleotides agree with TRBD1. This CDR3 has 14 residues. The germline CDR1 and CDR2 sequences are MDHEN and SYDVKM. Losses at the gene ends were 6 bases for V and 12 bases for J; bases not matched to a gene: 11. CDR3 protein: CASRAEGTGLELFF. CDR3 sequence (DNA): TGTGCCAGCAGGGCAGAAGGGACAGGGCTTGAACTGTTTTTT.

The chain links TRBV2 to TRBJ1-4; 9 bases line up with TRBD1. In germline, CDR1 is SNHLY, CDR2 FYNNEI. There are 16 residues in the CDR3. V gave up 0 bases and J gave up 6 bases; unmatched junction bases: 5. The CDR3 sequence is CASSEALGQGDEKLFF. The CDR3, as DNA: TGTGCCAGCAGTGAAGCGTTGGGACAGGGCGATGAAAAACTGTTTTTT.

The V and J genes are TRBV30 and TRBJ1-2; D is perhaps TRBD1 (6 bases). This CDR3 contains 17 residues. Trimming left V 2 bases short and J 0 bases short, with 19 bases between. In germline, CDR1 is GTSNPN, CDR2 SVGIG (reference sequence). The CDR3 coding sequence is TGTGCCTGGAGTACCCAATTTCAGGGGAGCTCTAACTATGGCTACACCTTC. Its protein is CAWSTQFQGSSNYGYTF.

The chain combines TRBV27 with TRBJ2-1; 9 bases agree with TRBD2. V dropped 8 bases and J dropped 7; count of bases not matched to a gene: 12. This CDR3 has 15 amino acids. In germline, CDR1 is MNHEY, CDR2 SMNVEV (reference sequence). CDR3 in amino acids: CASAPFAGGRNEQFF. In DNA, the CDR3 is TGTGCCAGCGCTCCGTTCGCGGGGGGGCGTAATGAGCAGTTCTTC.

The chain carries TRBV27 and TRBJ2-6; D is possibly TRBD1 (6 bases). Trimming took off 2 bases at V and 4 bases at J, with 15 bases between the two ends. Looked up from germline, CDR1 is MNHEY and CDR2 is SMNVEV (reference sequence). This CDR3 is 17 amino acids long. The CDR3: CASSLGGNREGANVLTF. The CDR3, as DNA: TGTGCCAGCAGTTTAGGGGGTAACAGGGAAGGGGCCAACGTCCTGACTTTC.

CDR3 region: CASSPEEGTEAFF. The CDR3 DNA reads TGTGCCAGCTCACCGGAAGAAGGGACTGAAGCTTTCTTT. The chain recombines TRBV18 with TRBJ1-1; D not certain. The CDR3 has 13 residues. V was shortened by 3 bases and J by 5 bases, with 10 bases between the two germline ends. Germline loops: CDR1 KGHSH, CDR2 LQKENI.

CDR3 coding DNA: TGTGCCAGCAGCTTAGAGGGGCGGTCTAATGAAAAACTGTTTTTT. Encoded protein: CASSLEGRSNEKLFF. The chain is built from TRBV7-2 and TRBJ1-4; tentatively, D is TRBD1 (5 bases). The CDR3 length is 15 residues. Trimming took off 1 base at V and 3 bases at J, with 9 bases between the two ends. Germline loops: CDR1 SGHTA, CDR2 FQGNSA.

The chain links TRBV11-2 to TRBJ2-1, with D maybe TRBD1 (5 bases). The V and J ends lost 8 bases and 6 bases respectively, with 11 bases between them. This CDR3 has 12 residues. The germline V gene has CDR1 SGHAT and CDR2 FQNNGV. For the CDR3, the DNA is TGTGCCAGCGGCGAAGGGGCCAATGAGCAGTTCTTC. It yields the protein CASGEGANEQFF.